This TCR beta chain is drawn from a study of human CD8 memory T cell subsets. Study findings and constraints: Clonotypes that made up the stem-like memory T cell repertoire overlapped minimally with the precursor exhausted T cell repertoire. Stem-like memory and precursor exhausted T cells were similarly highly diverse; effector memory cells were not. Apart from T cell receptor beta chains, no chains were sequenced in the study.

TCR beta was sequenced from UMI-tagged 5' RACE libraries. Reprocessing the 5' RACE reads, TCRdb reports a single entry for every CDR3 protein and omits DNA. Recorded for this sample: around 4,400 distinct CDR3 sequences. This clonotype counts as medium-sized by frequency. Its antigen is still unknown. The CDR3 is made up of 14 amino acids. Germline values: CDR1 KGHSH, CDR2 LQKENI. Total CD8+ T cells were enriched by a separation that was negative and magnetic. The source is a human donor in good health. Sequenced input: CD8+ effector memory T cells (TEM) sorted from PBMCs. Described subset: effector memory CD8 T cells, CCR7- CD45RO+ CD95+. This rearrangement joins TRBV18 to TRBJ2-1; the TRBD2 assignment by TCRdb is unverifiable without DNA. The CDR3 loop reads CASSPMREVPEQFF. Complete variable domain (other parts from reference TRBV18 and TRBJ2-1): NAGVMQNPRHLVRRRGQEARLRCSPMKGHSHVYWYRQLPEEGLKFMVYLQKENIIDESGMPKERFSAEFPKEGPSILRIQQVVRGDSAAYFCASSPMREVPEQFFGPGTRLTVL.